A single sample gave rise to the 14 T cell receptor beta chains below, sequenced in a study of blood T cell repertoires in COVID-19. TCRdb's copy holds only in-frame clones and misses some; the assay was immunoSEQ multiplex PCR. The sample consists of around 92,000 clones, 89% of them appearing once. Sequenced sample: peripheral blood. The receptors derive from a woman older than 75 with active COVID-19.

The rearrangement links TRBV4-3 to TRBJ2-3; 11 bases are shared with TRBD2. CDR1 is LGHNA, CDR2 YSLEER, per germline. Losses at the gene ends were 0 bases for V and 3 bases for J; bases not matched to a gene: 5. The CDR3 has 17 amino acids. The CDR3 nucleotides are TGCGCCAGCAGCCAAGAGGGGGGGACTAGCGGAACAGATACGCAGTATTTT. Its translation: CASSQEGGTSGTDTQYF.

V is TRBV19 and J is TRBJ2-1; 11 bases align to TRBD2. Germline trimming cut 5 bases from V and 3 bases from J; bases unmatched to any gene: 18. The CDR3 consists of 20 residues. Germline V gives CDR1 LNHDA, CDR2 SQIVND (reference sequence). CDR3 sequence reads: CASSPTPGLAASRGYNEQFF. In nucleotides, the CDR3 is TGTGCCAGTAGTCCCACCCCGGGACTAGCGGCCTCCAGGGGCTACAATGAGCAGTTCTTC.

In its sample, this clone was seen a few times. The rearrangement joins TRBV7-6 to TRBJ1-3; D might be TRBD1 (6 bases). V lost 1 base and J lost 0, with 7 bases in between. CDR1 SGHVS and CDR2 FNYEAQ come from the germline V gene. The CDR3 is 15 residues long. The CDR3 DNA sequence: TGTGCCAGCAGCTTAGGACAGGTCTCTGGAAACACCATATATTTT. Encoded protein: CASSLGQVSGNTIYF.

The V and J genes are TRBV2 and TRBJ1-6; 10 nucleotides line up with TRBD1. Trimming at V came to 7 bases and at J to 9 bases, leaving 9 bases not matched to a gene. The CDR3 is 15 residues long. The germline V gene encodes CDR1 SNHLY and CDR2 FYNNEI. The CDR3 region has the DNA TGTGCCAGCACCTTGACAGGGGGCAACCGTTCACCCCTCCACTTT. It translates to CASTLTGGNRSPLHF.

The V and J genes are TRBV7-2 and TRBJ2-3, with TRBD2 matching 8 bases. The CDR3 is 15 amino acids. Germline-derived CDR1 and CDR2 are SGHTA and FQGNSA. Unmatched junction bases numbered 11, after V lost 5 bases and J lost 7 bases. The CDR3 is CASSDAGGSGYTQYF. The DNA for the CDR3 is TGTGCCAGCAGCGACGCGGGGGGCAGCGGGTATACGCAGTATTTT. The full variable domain, with the rest looked up from reference TRBV7-2 and TRBJ2-3, is GAGVSQSPSNKVTEKGKDVELRCDPISGHTALYWYRQSLGQGLEFLIYFQGNSAPDKSGLPSDRFSAERTGGSVSTLTIQRTQQEDSAVYLCASSDAGGSGYTQYFGPGTRLTVL.

This rearrangement joins TRBV7-9 to TRBJ2-2; D is possibly TRBD2 (6 bases). The CDR3 covers 15 residues. V was trimmed by 7 bases and J by 7 bases, leaving 19 bases between them. Germline CDR1 is SEHNR and CDR2 is FQNEAQ (reference sequence). The CDR3 DNA sequence: TGTGCCAGCATCCTTTGGGGACTCGGTGTCGGGGAGCTGTTTTTT. This gives the protein CASILWGLGVGELFF.

The chain recombines TRBV7-2 with TRBJ1-2; D is possibly TRBD1 (6 bases). Germline CDR1 and CDR2: SGHTA and FQGNSA. Trimming left V 3 bases short and J 2 bases short, with 13 bases between. The CDR3 sequence is 15 residues long. The CDR3 DNA is TGTGCCAGCAGCTTCAGCTCCGGACAGAACTATGGCTACACCTTC. Translated, it gives CASSFSSGQNYGYTF. The full variable domain, rest sourced from reference TRBV7-2 and TRBJ1-2, is GAGVSQSPSNKVTEKGKDVELRCDPISGHTALYWYRQSLGQGLEFLIYFQGNSAPDKSGLPSDRFSAERTGGSVSTLTIQRTQQEDSAVYLCASSFSSGQNYGYTFGSGTRLTVV.

CDR3: CASSGGREYTDTQYF. For the CDR3, the DNA is TGTGCCAGCAGTGGAGGGCGGGAGTACACAGATACGCAGTATTTT. The chain uses TRBV25-1 and TRBJ2-3; 7 positions match TRBD2. Germline values: CDR1 MGHDK, CDR2 SYGVNS. The junction had 6 bases not matched to a gene; V was cut back by 4 bases and J by 2 bases. This CDR3 has 15 residues.

This clone showed up just a few times. The chain is built from TRBV7-9 and TRBJ2-3, with D unresolved. The CDR3 covers 14 residues. The V gene lost 0 bases and the J gene lost 2 bases, with 6 bases spanning the gap. Per the germline V gene, CDR1 is SEHNR and CDR2 is FQNEAQ (reference sequence). In DNA form, the CDR3 reads TGTGCCAGCAGCTTAGCTGGCTCCACAGATACGCAGTATTTT. Its translation is CASSLAGSTDTQYF.

The gene calls are TRBV7-2 and TRBJ2-1, with 7 bases fitting TRBD2. The germline CDR1 and CDR2 sequences are SGHTA and FQGNSA. V dropped 5 bases and J dropped 5; count of bases not matched to a gene: 15. The CDR3 spans 17 residues. CDR3 bases: TGTGCCAGCAGCCCCGGGGCGGGGAGGGCCCGGAACAATGAGCAGTTCTTC. This codes for CASSPGAGRARNNEQFF.

The rearrangement joins TRBV9 to TRBJ2-5, with 8 positions matching TRBD2. Germline CDR1 reads SGDLS; CDR2 reads YYNGEE. This CDR3 has 16 residues. V dropped 5 bases and J dropped 3; count of bases not matched to a gene: 12. CDR3 sequence: CASSVTGTRNKETQYF. The DNA of the CDR3 is TGTGCCAGCAGTGTAACCGGGACTAGAAATAAAGAGACCCAGTACTTC. The variable domain in full, with the rest retrieved from reference TRBV9 and TRBJ2-5, is DSGVTQTPKHLITATGQRVTLRCSPRSGDLSVYWYQQSLDQGLQFLIQYYNGEERAKGNILERFSAQQFPDLHSELNLSSLELGDSALYFCASSVTGTRNKETQYFGPGTRLLVL.

The chain employs TRBV7-6 and TRBJ1-1; 7 positions match TRBD1. Germline V lookup: CDR1 SGHVS, CDR2 FNYEAQ. The CDR3 loop spans 15 amino acids. V lost 5 bases, J lost 4 bases, and 10 bases stayed unmatched. The CDR3 spells CASSPQGRMGTEAFF. The CDR3, as DNA: TGTGCCAGCAGCCCACAGGGGCGAATGGGCACTGAAGCTTTCTTT.

A note on this clone: An end of the junction does not agree with germline; a read error may underlie this. The chain has TRBV7-7 and TRBJ2-7; D not resolved. This CDR3 region has 13 residues. CDR1 and CDR2 (germline): SSHAT, FNYEAQ (reference sequence). CDR3 loop: CASSLDLRDEQYF. The CDR3 DNA is TGTGCTAGCAGCTTAGACCTCCGAGACGAGCAGTACTTC. Full variable domain (missing parts from reference TRBV7-7 and TRBJ2-7): GAGVSQSPRYKVTKRGQDVTLRCDPISSHATLYWYQQALGQGPEFLTYFNYEAQPDKSGLPSDRFSAERPEGSISTLTIQRTEQRDSAMYRCASSLDLRDEQYFGPGTRLTVT.

The J gene is TRBJ2-1, the V gene TRBV6-2 or TRBV6-3; D may correspond to TRBD1 or TRBD2 (6 bases each). CDR1 and CDR2 (germline): MNHEY, SVGEGT. This CDR3 region has 15 residues. V dropped 6 bases and J dropped 4 bases, with 16 bases sitting between them. CDR3 DNA: TGTGCCAGCAGCCGGGGGCTCGGGGATTACAATGAGCAGTTCTTC. Its translation: CASSRGLGDYNEQFF.